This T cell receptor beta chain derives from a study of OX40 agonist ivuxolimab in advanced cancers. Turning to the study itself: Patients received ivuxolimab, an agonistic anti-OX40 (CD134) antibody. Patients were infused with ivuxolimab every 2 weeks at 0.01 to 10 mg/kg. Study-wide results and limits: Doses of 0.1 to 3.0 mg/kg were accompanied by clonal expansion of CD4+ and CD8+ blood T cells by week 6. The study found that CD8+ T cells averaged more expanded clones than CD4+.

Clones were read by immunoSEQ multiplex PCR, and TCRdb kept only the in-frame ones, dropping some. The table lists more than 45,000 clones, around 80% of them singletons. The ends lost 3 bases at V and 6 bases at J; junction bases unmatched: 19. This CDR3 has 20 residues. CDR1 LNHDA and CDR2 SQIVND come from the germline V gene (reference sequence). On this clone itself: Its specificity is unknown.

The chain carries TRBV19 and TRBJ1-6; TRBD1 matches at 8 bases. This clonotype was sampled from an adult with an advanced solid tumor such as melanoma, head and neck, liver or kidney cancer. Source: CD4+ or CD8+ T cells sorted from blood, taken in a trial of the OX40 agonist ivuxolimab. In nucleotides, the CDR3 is TGTGCCAGTAGTATTTTTTGGACTGGGAGACAGGGGCGAGGTAATTCACCCCTCCACTTT. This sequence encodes CASSIFWTGRQGRGNSPLHF. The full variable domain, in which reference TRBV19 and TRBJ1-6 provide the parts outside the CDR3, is DGGITQSPKYLFRKEGQNVTLSCEQNLNHDAMYWYRQDPGQGLRLIYYSQIVNDFQKGDIAEGYSVSREKKESFPLTVTSAQKNPTAFYLCASSIFWTGRQGRGNSPLHFGNGTRLTVT.